The next 24 T cell receptor beta chains were all read from a single sample in a study of persistence of HIV-infected CD4 T cells. This was the immunoSEQ version 4 assay in survey mode. Produced via immunoSEQ multiplex PCR; TCRdb's table is partial and in-frame only. The table lists 35,000 to 40,000 clones, around 90% of them singletons, with 1.3% in the top ten. No antigen has been identified for these receptors. Nonspecific anti-CD3/anti-CD28 bead stimulation represents the broad CD4+ T cell repertoire. Sorting of responding CD4+ T cells relied on upregulated CD40 ligand together with CD69. This specimen consisted of CD4+ T cells sorted from PBMCs after 18-hour stimulation, obtained from a patient who received antiretroviral therapy. These receptors all stem from an adult man with HIV who was CMV-seropositive.

The gene calls are TRBV29-1 and TRBJ2-7; 7 bases line up with TRBD2. Trimming took 6 bases from V and 2 from J; bases not matched to a gene: 4. Germline CDR1 and CDR2: SQVTM and ANQGSEA. The CDR3 sequence is 12 residues long. The DNA of the CDR3 is TGCAGCGTGGGAGGGAATACCTACGAGCAGTACTTC. Its translation: CSVGGNTYEQYF.

This clone was found once. The rearrangement links TRBV27 to TRBJ1-2, with a tentative D call TRBD1 (5 bases). In germline, CDR1 is MNHEY, CDR2 SMNVEV (reference sequence). This CDR3 contains 13 residues. Trimming shortened V by 2 bases and J by 6 bases, and 10 bases separated the two germline ends. CDR3 region: CASSLGGVHGYTF. DNA for the CDR3: TGTGCCAGCAGTTTAGGGGGGGTCCATGGCTACACCTTC.

The chain uses TRBV5-1 and TRBJ2-7, with D unresolved. V was shortened by 0 bases and J by 3 bases, with 7 bases between the two germline ends. This CDR3 contains 13 residues. Germline lookup yields CDR1 SGHRS and CDR2 YFSETQ. The CDR3 DNA follows: TGCGCCAGCAGCTTGGAGGGTTTCTACGAGCAGTACTTC. It encodes CASSLEGFYEQYF. Complete variable domain (other parts from reference TRBV5-1 and TRBJ2-7): KAGVTQTPRYLIKTRGQQVTLSCSPISGHRSVSWYQQTPGQGLQFLFEYFSETQRNKGNFPGRFSGRQFSNSRSEMNVSTLELGDSALYLCASSLEGFYEQYFGPGTRLTVT.

This chain joins TRBV2 and TRBJ2-3, with 9 bases matching TRBD2. The J segment lost 5 bases and the V segment lost 1 base, leaving 7 bases of the junction unmatched. The CDR3 is made up of 16 amino acids. Germline-derived CDR1 and CDR2 are SNHLY and FYNNEI. The CDR3 nucleotides are TGTGCCAGCAGTGAAGAGTCCCTAGCGGGACTAGATACGCAGTATTTT. Translating gives CASSEESLAGLDTQYF.

V is TRBV25-1 and J is TRBJ1-1; 9 bases align to TRBD1. The CDR3 totals 14 residues. CDR1 is MGHDK and CDR2 is SYGVNS in the germline V gene. V was pared by 4 bases and J by 5 bases, with 5 bases of the junction left unmatched. CDR3 nucleotides: TGTGCCAGCAGTGGGGACAGGGTTGGAACTGAAGCTTTCTTT. It encodes CASSGDRVGTEAFF.

The chain recombines TRBV16 with TRBJ2-7; D gene unclear. CDR3 length: 13 amino acids. Germline-derived CDR1 and CDR2 are KGHSY and FQNENV. The V end was cut by 0 bases, the J end by 6 bases, with 9 bases between. The CDR3 coding sequence is TGTGCCAGCAGCCAATCGGCGGTGGGCGAGCAGTACTTC. It yields the protein CASSQSAVGEQYF.

The chain carries TRBV6-5 and TRBJ2-2; D is unclear. The CDR3 contains 15 residues. V lost 0 bases, J lost 1 base, and 6 bases lay in between. Germline V lookup: CDR1 MNHEY, CDR2 SVGAGI. Here the CDR3 reads CASSYSGRNTGELFF. For the CDR3, the DNA is TGTGCCAGCAGTTACTCCGGAAGGAACACCGGGGAGCTGTTTTTT.

The V call is TRBV30, the J call TRBJ1-5; no clear D. This CDR3 comprises 15 residues. V dropped 0 bases and J dropped 2 bases, with 11 bases sitting between them. CDR1 and CDR2 from the germline V gene are GTSNPN and SVGIG (reference sequence). The CDR3: CAWSVQSYGNQPQHF. CDR3 nucleotides: TGTGCCTGGAGTGTACAATCGTACGGCAATCAGCCCCAGCATTTT.

This clone was observed a single time. The chain couples TRBV27 to TRBJ1-6; weak D call: TRBD1 (6 bases). The CDR3 loop spans 13 amino acids. With 3 bases removed from V and 14 bases from J, the gap between germline ends came to 14 bases. Germline values: CDR1 MNHEY, CDR2 SMNVEV (reference sequence). In DNA, the CDR3 is TGTGCCAGCAGTTTCCCCGACAGGATTTCCCTCCACTTT. This translates into CASSFPDRISLHF.

The chain recombines TRBV13 with TRBJ2-7, with a tentative D call TRBD1 (7 bases). The CDR3 totals 16 residues. CDR1 is PRHDT, CDR2 FYEKMQ, per germline (reference sequence). V was clipped by 3 bases and J by 5 bases, with 20 bases between them. The CDR3 protein is CASSFSTQGGLDEQYF. CDR3 DNA sequence: TGTGCCAGCAGCTTTTCGACGCAGGGGGGACTCGACGAGCAGTACTTC. Based on the CDR3 plus reference TRBV13 and TRBJ2-7, the full variable domain is AAGVIQSPRHLIKEKRETATLKCYPIPRHDTVYWYQQGPGQDPQFLISFYEKMQSDKGSIPDRFSAQQFSDYHSELNMSSLELGDSALYFCASSFSTQGGLDEQYFGPGTRLTVT.

The V call is TRBV28, the J call TRBJ1-5; no clear D. The length of the CDR3 is 11 residues. Trimming removed 3 bases from V and 6 bases from J, with 3 bases in between. From germline, CDR1 is MDHEN and CDR2 SYDVKM. CDR3 bases: TGTGCCAGCAGTTTTGGTCAGCCCCAGCATTTT. Its protein product is CASSFGQPQHF.

This chain joins TRBV5-1 and TRBJ2-1, with D possibly being TRBD1 (6 bases). This CDR3 has 17 residues. Per the germline V gene, CDR1 is SGHRS and CDR2 is YFSETQ. Deletions cut 1 base from V and 0 bases from J, with 14 bases between. CDR3 loop: CASSLPLRDNSYNEQFF. The DNA of the CDR3 is TGCGCCAGCAGCTTGCCTCTCCGGGACAACTCCTACAATGAGCAGTTCTTC.

The CDR3 protein is CASSMELPSTDTQYF. CDR3 sequence (DNA): TGTGCCAGTAGTATGGAGCTCCCAAGCACAGATACGCAGTATTTT. The chain has TRBV19 and TRBJ2-3, with D uncertain. V was pared by 3 bases and J by 0 bases, with 10 bases between. Germline-derived CDR1 and CDR2 are LNHDA and SQIVND (reference sequence). CDR3 size: 15 residues.

This sequence joins TRBV20-1 and TRBJ2-1, with D uncertain. The CDR3 runs 10 residues. Per the germline V gene, CDR1 is DFQATT and CDR2 is SNEGSKA (reference sequence). V was cut by 0 bases and J by 6 bases, with 0 bases left in between. This chain's CDR3 is CSARDNEQFF. In DNA form, the CDR3 reads TGCAGTGCTAGAGACAATGAGCAGTTCTTC.

This rearrangement joins TRBV6-5 to TRBJ2-1; TRBD2 agrees at 10 bases. Germline CDR1 is MNHEY and CDR2 is SVGAGI. This CDR3 comprises 15 residues. In nucleotides, the CDR3 is TGTGCGACCAATAAGGGGACTAGCGCTTACAATGAGCAGTTCTTC. This sequence encodes CATNKGTSAYNEQFF.

The rearrangement joins TRBV7-8 to TRBJ1-3; no reliable D call. Germline V gene lookup returns CDR1 SGHVS and CDR2 FQNEAQ. The CDR3 is 14 residues long. Trimming cost V 0 bases and J 0 bases, with 3 bases left between them. The CDR3: CASSLALSGNTIYF. The CDR3 coding sequence is TGTGCCAGCAGCTTAGCTCTCTCTGGAAACACCATATATTTT. The variable domain in full, completed from reference TRBV7-8 and TRBJ1-3, reads GAGVSQSPRYKVAKRGQDVALRCDPISGHVSLFWYQQALGQGPEFLTYFQNEAQLDKSGLPSDRFFAERPEGSVSTLKIQRTQQEDSAVYLCASSLALSGNTIYFGEGSWLTVV.

The rearrangement joins TRBV19 to TRBJ2-2; TRBD2 might be the D (6 bases). V was shortened by 5 bases and J by 2 bases, with 12 bases between the two germline ends. This CDR3 is built from 15 residues. Germline assignment: CDR1 LNHDA and CDR2 SQIVND (reference sequence). CDR3 amino acids: CASSGGSGNTGELFF. CDR3 nucleotides: TGTGCCAGTAGTGGAGGTAGCGGTAACACCGGGGAGCTGTTTTTT.

J is TRBJ1-4 and V is TRBV28; no clear D. The CDR3 totals 15 residues. Trimming stripped 2 bases from V and 0 bases from J, with 7 bases between. CDR1 is MDHEN and CDR2 is SYDVKM in the germline V gene. The CDR3 is CASSLRVATNEKLFF. The CDR3 DNA reads TGTGCCAGCAGTTTACGGGTAGCAACTAATGAAAAACTGTTTTTT. The variable domain in full, with the rest retrieved from reference TRBV28 and TRBJ1-4, is DVKVTQSSRYLVKRTGEKVFLECVQDMDHENMFWYRQDPGLGLRLIYFSYDVKMKEKGDIPEGYSVSREKKERFSLILESASTNQTSMYLCASSLRVATNEKLFFGSGTQLSVL.

The chain has TRBV4-2 and TRBJ1-1; D gene unclear. Germline loops: CDR1 LGHNA, CDR2 YNFKEQ. V gave up 10 bases and J gave up 1 base, with 10 bases separating them. The CDR3 loop spans 12 amino acids. As DNA, the CDR3 is TGTGCCACCGATGCGGGGAACACTGAAGCTTTCTTT. This encodes CATDAGNTEAFF.

The rearrangement links TRBV4-2 to TRBJ1-6; the match to TRBD1 covers 7 bases. V trimming: 4 bases; J trimming: 6 bases; junction bases outside the gene matches: 9. The germline V gene has CDR1 LGHNA and CDR2 YNFKEQ. This CDR3 has 16 residues. CDR3 in amino acids: CASSRQGVGSNSPLHF. As DNA, the CDR3 is TGTGCCAGCAGCCGACAGGGAGTGGGGAGTAATTCACCCCTCCACTTT.

V is TRBV24-1 and J is TRBJ2-3, with 8 positions matching TRBD1. In germline, CDR1 is KGHDR, CDR2 SFDVKD. This CDR3 spans 13 amino acids. The V segment lost 8 bases and the J segment 4 bases; nucleotides outside the gene matches: 4. The CDR3 is CATMGTGSDTQYF. Written as DNA, the CDR3 is TGTGCCACCATGGGGACAGGATCAGATACGCAGTATTTT.

This clone was counted once. The chain has TRBV7-8 and TRBJ2-3; D gene unclear. V was shortened by 1 base and J by 8 bases, with 7 bases between the two germline ends. Germline CDR1 reads SGHVS; CDR2 reads FQNEAQ. The CDR3 runs to 12 residues. The CDR3 DNA sequence: TGTGCCAGCAGCTTAGTCCTAGGTACGCAGTATTTT. This codes for CASSLVLGTQYF. Filled out from reference TRBV7-8 and TRBJ2-3, the complete variable domain reads GAGVSQSPRYKVAKRGQDVALRCDPISGHVSLFWYQQALGQGPEFLTYFQNEAQLDKSGLPSDRFFAERPEGSVSTLKIQRTQQEDSAVYLCASSLVLGTQYFGPGTRLTVL.

This chain connects TRBV15 to TRBJ2-1; 8 nucleotides line up with TRBD2. The CDR3 covers 16 residues. V lost 1 base to trimming and J lost 4 bases; unmatched junction nucleotides: 6. Per the germline V gene, CDR1 is LNHNV and CDR2 is YYDKDF (reference sequence). The CDR3 nucleotides are TGTGCCACCAGCAGAGGGAACGGGAGGGGGTACAATGAGCAGTTCTTC. It specifies CATSRGNGRGYNEQFF.

The chain uses TRBV7-7 and TRBJ2-3, with D perhaps matching TRBD1 or TRBD2 (6 bases each). The germline V gene encodes CDR1 SSHAT and CDR2 FNYEAQ (reference sequence). Trimming cost V 5 bases and J 2 bases, with 17 bases left between them. The CDR3 extends over 16 amino acids. CDR3 sequence (DNA): TGTGCCAGCAGCCCCCATCGGGGGCGGATCACAGATACGCAGTATTTT. Residues: CASSPHRGRITDTQYF. Using reference TRBV7-7 and TRBJ2-3 for the parts outside the CDR3, the full variable domain is GAGVSQSPRYKVTKRGQDVTLRCDPISSHATLYWYQQALGQGPEFLTYFNYEAQPDKSGLPSDRFSAERPEGSISTLTIQRTEQRDSAMYRCASSPHRGRITDTQYFGPGTRLTVL.